Shown below are 8 T cell receptor beta chains from a single sample sequenced in a study of PD-L1 blockade in urothelial cancer. The repertoire was sequenced with immunoSEQ multiplex PCR; TCRdb's copy has only in-frame clones and lacks some. This sample yields 100,000 or so clones, of which 70% to 85% are seen a single time; more than 2% belongs to the top ten. Source: PBMCs, taken around atezolizumab (anti-PD-L1) treatment. All receptors derive from a middle-aged man with urothelial cancer.

This clone showed up just a few times. The chain has TRBV18 and TRBJ1-5, with 9 positions matching TRBD1. Germline lookup yields CDR1 KGHSH and CDR2 LQKENI. The CDR3 runs to 17 residues. J lost 2 bases, V lost 0 bases, and 5 bases had no gene match. The CDR3 DNA follows: TGTGCCAGCTCACCACCGGGACAGGGTATGCGCAATCAGCCCCAGCATTTT. Its translation is CASSPPGQGMRNQPQHF.

V is TRBV9 and J is TRBJ2-2; TRBD1 aligns across 7 bases. CDR3 size: 16 residues. Germline V lookup: CDR1 SGDLS, CDR2 YYNGEE. The V and J ends lost 0 bases and 9 bases, in that order; junction bases with no gene match: 11. CDR3 amino acids: CASSVGPITGERELFF. The CDR3 DNA reads as TGTGCCAGCAGCGTAGGCCCTATTACAGGGGAGAGGGAGCTGTTTTTT.

The chain links TRBV19 to TRBJ1-2, with D possibly matching TRBD1 (5 bases). Trimming took 7 bases from V and 4 from J, leaving 13 bases between them. CDR3 size: 13 residues. Germline CDR1 reads LNHDA; CDR2 reads SQIVND (reference sequence). CDR3 sequence: CASKSQGGYGYTF. CDR3 coding DNA: TGTGCCAGTAAAAGTCAGGGCGGCTATGGCTACACCTTC. The complete variable domain, with remaining parts taken from reference TRBV19 and TRBJ1-2, reads DGGITQSPKYLFRKEGQNVTLSCEQNLNHDAMYWYRQDPGQGLRLIYYSQIVNDFQKGDIAEGYSVSREKKESFPLTVTSAQKNPTAFYLCASKSQGGYGYTFGSGTRLTVV.

The chain links TRBV5-1 to TRBJ2-3; D perhaps matches TRBD1 (6 bases). V was trimmed by 4 bases and J by 1 base, leaving 10 bases between them. The CDR3 covers 14 residues. Germline V gene data show CDR1 as SGHRS and CDR2 as YFSETQ. CDR3 nucleotide sequence: TGCGCCAGCAGCCCTTGGACAGGCACAGATACGCAGTATTTT. Protein sequence: CASSPWTGTDTQYF.

V and J are TRBV4-2 and TRBJ2-1, with 9 bases that match TRBD2. The CDR3 runs 16 residues. CDR1 and CDR2 (germline): LGHNA, YNFKEQ. V lost 0 bases, J lost 10 bases, and 10 bases stayed unmatched. The CDR3 nucleotides are TGTGCCAGCAGCCAAGATACCGGGACTAGCCGGTGGGAGCAGTTCTTC. The encoded protein is CASSQDTGTSRWEQFF.

J is TRBJ2-5 and V is TRBV5-1, with D possibly TRBD2 on 6 matching bases. The CDR3 has 15 amino acids. V shed 4 bases and J shed 4 bases, with 17 bases lying between them. Germline CDR1 SGHRS, CDR2 YFSETQ. The CDR3 DNA sequence: TGCGCCAGCAGCGACGGGACGATGGGAGGAGAGACCCAGTACTTC. Translated: CASSDGTMGGETQYF.

The table lists this clone with a few counts. V and J are TRBV4-1 and TRBJ1-3; the match to TRBD1 covers 9 bases. From germline, CDR1 is MGHRA and CDR2 YSYEKL. The CDR3 loop spans 15 amino acids. Trimming at V came to 6 bases and at J to 0 bases, leaving 3 bases not matched to a gene. The CDR3 protein is CASRPGQGSGNTIYF. The CDR3 region has the DNA TGCGCCAGCAGGCCGGGACAGGGCTCTGGAAACACCATATATTTT.

This clone was seen only once. The J gene is TRBJ1-1, the V gene TRBV28, with 9 nucleotides matching TRBD1. V shed 5 bases, J shed 12 bases, and the junction held 10 bases outside the gene matches. This CDR3 is built from 13 residues. Germline values: CDR1 MDHEN, CDR2 SYDVKM. The CDR3 loop reads CASSPPGQGVSFF. The CDR3 DNA reads as TGTGCCAGCAGTCCTCCGGGACAGGGTGTTTCTTTCTTT.